This passage covers 8 T cell receptor beta chains from one sample sequenced in a study of beta chain features in type 1 diabetes. The study reverse transcribed the entire isolated RNA, so it sequenced expressed TCRB transcripts. Repertoires were generated with immunoSEQ multiplex PCR, while TCRdb's copy carries only in-frame clones and drops some. The sample shows 900,000 or so clones, roughly a sixth of them seen only once. Sequencing was done on a sample of naive CD4+ T cells from blood. All receptors derive from a woman aged 18-35 years in good health.

This clone was seen a handful of times. The V gene is TRBV2, the J gene TRBJ2-5; possible D gene TRBD2, 6 bases. This CDR3 contains 14 residues. V lost 4 bases to trimming and J lost 4 bases, with 13 bases between them. From germline, CDR1 is SNHLY and CDR2 FYNNEI. The CDR3 DNA reads as TGTGCCAGCAGTGGACGGGGGATAGGAGAGACCCAGTACTTC. Translation gives CASSGRGIGETQYF.

This clone was seen only a few times. CDR3 nucleotides: TGTGCCAGCACCCGACAGGCGACCTTCCCCCACAATGAGCAGTTCTTC. It specifies CASTRQATFPHNEQFF. The chain couples TRBV7-2 to TRBJ2-1, with D tentatively TRBD1 (6 bases). The CDR3 sequence is 16 residues long. Germline-derived CDR1 and CDR2 are SGHTA and FQGNSA. V was cut by 7 bases and J by 5 bases, with 21 bases left in between.

This clone was counted between two and nine times. The rearrangement uses TRBV11-2 and TRBJ2-3; D is unclear. CDR3 length equals 16 residues. V was pared by 1 base and J by 1 base, with 12 bases between. Germline V CDR1 and CDR2: SGHAT, FQNNGV. The CDR3 protein is CASSLAISAGTDTQYF. CDR3 DNA sequence: TGTGCCAGCAGCTTAGCGATTTCGGCGGGCACAGATACGCAGTATTTT.

J is TRBJ2-3 and V is TRBV7-2, with D uncertain. Germline V gives CDR1 SGHTA, CDR2 FQGNSA. There are 13 residues in the CDR3. Trimming took off 4 bases at V and 3 bases at J, with 8 bases between the two ends. For the CDR3, the DNA is TGTGCCAGCAGCTCCGGGCCGACAGATACGCAGTATTTT. It encodes CASSSGPTDTQYF. The full variable domain, rest sourced from reference TRBV7-2 and TRBJ2-3, is GAGVSQSPSNKVTEKGKDVELRCDPISGHTALYWYRQSLGQGLEFLIYFQGNSAPDKSGLPSDRFSAERTGGSVSTLTIQRTQQEDSAVYLCASSSGPTDTQYFGPGTRLTVL.

The rearrangement links TRBV9 to TRBJ2-3, with D tentatively TRBD1 or TRBD2 (5 bases each). Germline V gene sequence: CDR1 SGDLS, CDR2 YYNGEE. Trimming left V 0 bases short and J 2 bases short, with 10 bases between. The CDR3 is 15 amino acids. The CDR3 region is CASSVAGQTTDTQYF. For the CDR3, the DNA is TGTGCCAGCAGCGTAGCGGGGCAGACCACAGATACGCAGTATTTT.

The chain carries TRBV27 and TRBJ2-1, with 7 bases lining up with TRBD2. Germline V lookup: CDR1 MNHEY, CDR2 SMNVEV (reference sequence). The V gene end was trimmed by 2 bases and the J gene end by 7 bases; junction bases not matched to a gene: 5. CDR3 size: 14 residues. CDR3 sequence: CASSLRNGGNEQFF. CDR3 coding DNA: TGTGCCAGCAGTTTACGAAACGGGGGGAATGAGCAGTTCTTC.

This chain joins TRBV7-2 and TRBJ2-1, with D perhaps matching TRBD2 (5 bases). The germline V and J ends were trimmed by 5 bases and 4 bases, with 18 bases remaining between them. This CDR3 is built from 16 residues. The germline V gene encodes CDR1 SGHTA and CDR2 FQGNSA. DNA for the CDR3: TGTGCCAGCAGCCCCCCCCCGGGCGGGTTTTACAATGAGCAGTTCTTC. This codes for CASSPPPGGFYNEQFF. Full variable domain (missing parts from reference TRBV7-2 and TRBJ2-1): GAGVSQSPSNKVTEKGKDVELRCDPISGHTALYWYRQSLGQGLEFLIYFQGNSAPDKSGLPSDRFSAERTGGSVSTLTIQRTQQEDSAVYLCASSPPPGGFYNEQFFGPGTRLTVL.

The rearrangement links TRBV6-1 to TRBJ2-3; D gene ambiguous. V was cut by 2 bases and J by 13 bases, with 13 bases left in between. Germline CDR1 reads MNHNS; CDR2 reads SASEGT. This CDR3 comprises 12 residues. CDR3 sequence (DNA): TGTGCCAGCAGTGAATTGGCTAGTTATGAGTATTTT. It specifies CASSELASYEYF.